Listed below are T cell receptor beta chains from one sample, sequenced in a study of cytomegalovirus exposure and HLA in healthy donors. Assay: immunoSEQ multiplex PCR; the TCRdb copy retains only in-frame clones and omits some. The sample carries approximately 180,000 clones, about three quarters recorded once. Sequencing used PBMCs. All receptors come from a man aged 35 to 55 in good health and CMV-seropositive. Each CDR3 is given with its conserved first and last residue. A D gene is named only where the DNA matches it firmly. Clone size appears in some rows only: once, few, many, or a class for an expanded clone.

D gene	V gene	clone size	J gene	CDR3 DNA	CDR3 protein
TRBD2	TRBV9	NA	TRBJ2-7	TGTGCCAGCAGCTCCGGACTAGCGGGAGTGGACGAGCAGTACTTC	CASSSGLAGVDEQYF
NA	TRBV2	NA	TRBJ1-3	TGTGCCAGCAGTTCCCAGGCCTCTGGAAACACCATATATTTT	CASSSQASGNTIYF
TRBD2	TRBV5-4	NA	TRBJ2-1	TGTGCCAGCACCCCGGGGGGAAACTCCTACAATGAGCAGTTCTTC	CASTPGGNSYNEQFF
TRBD2	TRBV25-1	NA	TRBJ2-1	TGTGCCAGCAGTCTGACTAGCGGGAGTTCGGCCTCCAAGCAGTTCTTC	CASSLTSGSSASKQFF
TRBD2	TRBV4-1	NA	TRBJ2-3	TGCGCCAGCAGCCAAGGGGGGACTAGCGGCCGCACAGATACGCAGTATTTT	CASSQGGTSGRTDTQYF
TRBD2	TRBV27	NA	TRBJ2-3	TGTGCCAGCAGTATCGGACTAGCGGGAGGGCGAAATACGCAGTATTTT	CASSIGLAGGRNTQYF
NA	TRBV7-8	NA	TRBJ1-1	TGTGCCAGCAGCTTTACCCGGGGGGGCACTGAAGCTTTCTTT	CASSFTRGGTEAFF
NA	TRBV6-6	NA	TRBJ2-5	TGTGCCAGCAGTTCCGACCGCGGGACCCAGTACTTC	CASSSDRGTQYF
NA	TRBV5-6	NA	TRBJ2-4	TGTGCCAGCAGCTTGGTCGGAGGGAGTGGAAACAGTCAGTACTTC	CASSLVGGSGNSQYF
NA	TRBV7-2	once	TRBJ2-1	TGTGCCAGCAGCTTAATCGGGAGCCCCTACAATGAGCAGTTCTTC	CASSLIGSPYNEQFF
NA	TRBV28	NA	TRBJ2-7	TGTGCCAGCAGTTTCTTGTCCTACGAGCAGTACTTC	CASSFLSYEQYF
NA	TRBV28	few	TRBJ2-2	TGTGCCAGCAGGCAGGGGTCCGGGGAGCTGTTTTTT	CASRQGSGELFF
NA	TRBV6-6	NA	TRBJ1-5	TGTGCCAGCAGTTACTCCTGGAGCGGACAGCCCCAGCATTTT	CASSYSWSGQPQHF
TRBD2	TRBV2	NA	TRBJ2-1	TGTGCCAGCAGTGAAGGCCTAGCGGGAGGGGATGAGCAGTTCTTC	CASSEGLAGGDEQFF
NA	TRBV5-1	NA	TRBJ1-3	TGCGCCAGCAGCTTGGAAGCGGGGGACTCTGGAAACACCATATATTTT	CASSLEAGDSGNTIYF
TRBD2	TRBV19	NA	TRBJ2-1	TGTGCCAGTAGTATTGCGTACGGGAGGGCTGTCTCCTACAATGAGCAGTTCTTC	CASSIAYGRAVSYNEQFF
NA	TRBV29-1	few	TRBJ2-6	TGCAGCGTGATTCCCGGGACACCCTCTGGGGCCAACGTCCTGACTTTC	CSVIPGTPSGANVLTF
TRBD2	TRBV11-3	NA	TRBJ2-3	TGTGCCAGCAGCTTTGAACTAGCGGTTGTGGATACGCAGTATTTT	CASSFELAVVDTQYF
NA	TRBV4-1	NA	TRBJ2-5	TGCGCCAGCAGCCAAGACTGGGGAGGCGAGACCCAGTACTTC	CASSQDWGGETQYF
NA	TRBV5-1	NA	TRBJ1-6	TGCGCCAGCAGCTTGGAGGCAGCCTCCTTAGAGGCCCTCCACTTT	CASSLEAASLEALHF
TRBD2	TRBV7-9	NA	TRBJ2-5	TGTGCCAGCAGCCCGGGACTAGCGGGAGAGACCCAGTACTTC	CASSPGLAGETQYF
NA	TRBV9	NA	TRBJ2-7	TGTGCCAGCAGCCAACAGGGATACGAGCAGTACTTC	CASSQQGYEQYF
NA	TRBV28	NA	TRBJ2-7	TGTGCCAGCAGTTCGATCCTCGAGGAGCAGTACTTC	CASSSILEEQYF
TRBD2	TRBV28	NA	TRBJ2-3	TGTGCCAGCAGTTCCCCCGGGGGGGGAGATACGCAGTATTTT	CASSSPGGGDTQYF
TRBD2	TRBV6-5	NA	TRBJ2-7	TGTGCCAGCAGTTACTCACGCGGGGGATACTACGAGCAGTACTTC	CASSYSRGGYYEQYF
TRBD1	TRBV5-6	NA	TRBJ1-5	TGTGCCAGCAGCTTAGCAGGGGGCGATCAGCCCCAGCATTTT	CASSLAGGDQPQHF
NA	TRBV27	NA	TRBJ2-7	TGTGCCAGCAGTTTAATGGACACGGGCTACGAGCAGTACTTC	CASSLMDTGYEQYF
TRBD2	TRBV9	NA	TRBJ2-5	TGCGCCAGCAGCGCGACAATCGCGACTAGCGGCCAAGAGACCCAGTACTTC	CASSATIATSGQETQYF